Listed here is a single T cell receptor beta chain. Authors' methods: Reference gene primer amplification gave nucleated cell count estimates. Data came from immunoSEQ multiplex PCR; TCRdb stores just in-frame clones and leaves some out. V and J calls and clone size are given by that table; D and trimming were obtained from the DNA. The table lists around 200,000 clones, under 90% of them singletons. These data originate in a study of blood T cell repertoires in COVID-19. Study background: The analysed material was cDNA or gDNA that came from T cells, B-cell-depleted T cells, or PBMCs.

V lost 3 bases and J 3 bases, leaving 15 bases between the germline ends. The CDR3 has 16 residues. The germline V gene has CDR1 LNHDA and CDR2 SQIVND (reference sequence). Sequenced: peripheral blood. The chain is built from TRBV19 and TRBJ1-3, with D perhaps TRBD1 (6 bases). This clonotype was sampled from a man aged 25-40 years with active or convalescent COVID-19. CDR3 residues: CASSIYFGTLGNTIYF. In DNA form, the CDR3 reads TGTGCCAGTAGTATTTACTTCGGGACACTTGGAAACACCATATATTTT.